Sequencing of this TCR beta chain was carried out in a study of beta chain features in type 1 diabetes. On this clone itself: Its antigen is not identified.

Study-wide points: In the patient group, naive, central memory and Treg TCRB repertoires seemed more alike than in the healthy donor group. The question of HLA type influencing TCRB rearrangement was one that remained unresolved here. Researchers report that Type 1 diabetes patients had moderately but significantly shorter TCRB CDR3s across all four CD4+ subsets.

This CDR3 contains 14 residues. Germline assignment: CDR1 SGDLS and CDR2 YYNGEE. Germline trimming cut 3 bases from V and 5 bases from J; bases unmatched to any gene: 5. Donors contributed one heparinised blood draw apiece, averaging about 120 mL. Stem cell-like memory, regulatory, central memory and naive CD4+ cells were sorted via CD45RO/CCR7/CD25/CD127/CD95/CD27. Every bit of the isolated RNA underwent reverse transcription, so sequencing read expressed TCRB transcripts. The assay was immunoSEQ multiplex PCR, and TCRdb's table has in-frame clones only and misses some. The profile shows about 740,000 clones, 13% of them singletons.

The TCR comes from a man aged 18 to 30 with type 1 diabetes. This sequence joins TRBV9 and TRBJ1-2, with 9 positions matching TRBD1. Sequencing used naive CD4+ T cells from blood. CDR3 protein: CASSDTGTGYGYTF. CDR3 DNA: TGTGCCAGCAGCGACACCGGGACAGGGTATGGCTACACCTTC. Drawing the rest from reference TRBV9 and TRBJ1-2, the complete variable domain is DSGVTQTPKHLITATGQRVTLRCSPRSGDLSVYWYQQSLDQGLQFLIQYYNGEERAKGNILERFSAQQFPDLHSELNLSSLELGDSALYFCASSDTGTGYGYTFGSGTRLTVV.